The 32 T cell receptor beta chains given below trace back to one sample, sequenced in a study of blood T cell repertoires in COVID-19. Clones were sequenced by immunoSEQ multiplex PCR, and TCRdb holds only the in-frame ones, with some missing. The sample includes about 59,000 clones, roughly nine tenths of them seen just once. The sample was peripheral blood. Receptor source: an elderly man in a cohort sampled during active COVID-19.

A word on this clone: A junction end diverges from the germline sequence, so it may reflect a read error. This chain joins TRBV3-1 (or the pseudogene TRBV3-2) and TRBJ2-1; perhaps TRBD2 as D (6 bases). The length of the CDR3 is 14 residues. Per germline, CDR1 LGHDT and CDR2 YNNKEL (reference sequence). The CDR3 reads CASSQRGGLNGQFF. CDR3 sequence (DNA): TGTGCCAGCAGCCAGAGGGGAGGCCTAAATGGGCAGTTCTTC.

This clone appeared a few times. The chain joins TRBV5-8 to TRBJ1-5; D is unresolved. The CDR3 extends over 14 amino acids. Germline V gene data show CDR1 as SGHTS and CDR2 as YDEGEE. Trimming shortened V by 4 bases and J by 7 bases, and 15 bases separated the two germline ends. The CDR3 bases are TGTGCCAGCAGCGGGTGGGAGGGAAGGCAGCCCCAGCATTTT. Translating gives CASSGWEGRQPQHF.

This chain joins TRBV7-8 and TRBJ2-1; 9 bases agree with TRBD2. CDR1 SGHVS and CDR2 FQNEAQ come from the germline V gene. The CDR3 is made up of 15 amino acids. Germline trimming cut 2 bases from V and 7 bases from J; bases unmatched to any gene: 6. The CDR3 reads CASSLSSGRFNEQFF. CDR3 in DNA: TGTGCCAGCAGCTTATCCAGCGGGAGGTTTAATGAGCAGTTCTTC. The variable domain in full, completed from reference TRBV7-8 and TRBJ2-1, reads GAGVSQSPRYKVAKRGQDVALRCDPISGHVSLFWYQQALGQGPEFLTYFQNEAQLDKSGLPSDRFFAERPEGSVSTLKIQRTQQEDSAVYLCASSLSSGRFNEQFFGPGTRLTVL.

The V gene is TRBV12-3 or TRBV12-4, the J gene TRBJ1-4; maybe TRBD1 (6 bases). Trimming left V 6 bases short and J 7 bases short, with 12 bases between. There are 13 residues in the CDR3. The DNA for the CDR3 is TGTGCCAGCAGCTATAAACAGGGTGAAAAACTGTTTTTT. Protein sequence: CASSYKQGEKLFF.

The genes are TRBV7-2 and TRBJ2-7; 8 bases are shared with TRBD1. CDR1 and CDR2 from the germline V gene are SGHTA and FQGNSA. J gave up 1 base and V 5 bases, and 10 bases lay outside the gene matches. This CDR3 spans 16 amino acids. CDR3 loop: CASSPKTDRASYEQYF. CDR3 coding DNA: TGTGCCAGCAGCCCAAAGACGGACAGGGCTTCCTACGAGCAGTACTTC.

The CDR3 is CASRPPSGSYEQYF. CDR3 DNA: TGTGCCAGCAGACCCCCCAGCGGGAGCTACGAGCAGTACTTC. The chain employs TRBV6-6 and TRBJ2-7; 8 nucleotides match TRBD2. The junction had 7 bases not matched to a gene; V was cut back by 6 bases and J by 3 bases. Germline CDR1 and CDR2: MNHNY and SVGAGI (reference sequence). The CDR3 consists of 14 residues.

The gene calls are TRBV3-1 (or the pseudogene TRBV3-2) and TRBJ2-1, with 7 bases lining up with TRBD1. The V and J ends lost 3 bases and 4 bases, in that order; junction bases with no gene match: 6. Germline assignment: CDR1 LGHDT and CDR2 YNNKEL (reference sequence). The CDR3 is made up of 15 amino acids. CDR3 sequence (DNA): TGTGCCAGCAGCCACACCGGGACAGTTTACAATGAGCAGTTCTTC. It translates to CASSHTGTVYNEQFF.

The chain is built from TRBV3-1 (or the pseudogene TRBV3-2) and TRBJ1-4; the D is unclear. Germline CDR1 LGHDT, CDR2 YNNKEL (reference sequence). Trimming stripped 4 bases from V and 7 bases from J, with 13 bases between. There are 14 residues in the CDR3. In nucleotides, the CDR3 is TGTGCCAGCAGCCGCGGGAGGGCGGTTGAAAAACTGTTTTTT. It specifies CASSRGRAVEKLFF.

The chain employs TRBV23-1 and TRBJ1-3; TRBD1 matches 12 bases. TRBV23-1 is classed as an ORF, of uncertain function. Trimming took 0 bases from V and 3 from J; bases not matched to a gene: 15. The CDR3 totals 21 residues. The CDR3 sequence is CASSQSGGGTGGASGGNTIYF. The CDR3 coding sequence is TGCGCCAGCAGTCAATCGGGGGGAGGGACAGGGGGCGCATCGGGTGGAAACACCATATATTTT.

This chain uses TRBV19 with TRBJ1-2; TRBD1 aligns across 8 bases. Germline V lookup: CDR1 LNHDA, CDR2 SQIVND (reference sequence). The CDR3 has 16 residues. V shed 6 bases and J 0 bases; nucleotides not matched to a gene: 9. The CDR3 bases are TGTGCCAGTAGAGACGGGACAGGCATTACTAACTATGGCTACACCTTC. It codes for CASRDGTGITNYGYTF.

The chain employs TRBV6-5 and TRBJ1-2, with a tentative D call TRBD1 (6 bases). The CDR3 extends over 15 amino acids. Germline CDR1 MNHEY, CDR2 SVGAGI. V gave up 0 bases and J gave up 1 base, with 9 bases separating them. The CDR3 loop reads CASSYSGGVNYGYTF. CDR3 in DNA: TGTGCCAGCAGTTACTCAGGGGGGGTTAACTATGGCTACACCTTC.

The CDR3 nucleotides are TGTGCCAGCTCACCTCAAACAGGGAAGTACGAGCAGTACTTC. The encoded protein is CASSPQTGKYEQYF. V and J are TRBV18 and TRBJ2-7; D is possibly TRBD1 (6 bases). This CDR3 spans 14 amino acids. Trimming cost V 3 bases and J 4 bases, with 13 bases left between them. CDR1 KGHSH and CDR2 LQKENI come from the germline V gene.

The V and J genes are TRBV5-4 and TRBJ2-6; weak D call: TRBD2 (5 bases). CDR1 and CDR2 from the germline V gene are SGHNT and YYREEE (reference sequence). Trimming cost V 0 bases and J 2 bases, with 6 bases left between them. The CDR3 totals 15 residues. The CDR3 DNA is TGTGCCAGCAGCTTGGCCGGGACTGGGGCCAACGTCCTGACTTTC. Protein: CASSLAGTGANVLTF.

The chain is built from TRBV24-1 and TRBJ2-3; the match to TRBD2 covers 9 bases. V lost 4 bases, J lost 0 bases, and 7 bases stayed unmatched. The CDR3 extends over 17 amino acids. CDR1 KGHDR and CDR2 SFDVKD come from the germline V gene. The CDR3 sequence is CATSDPKAGGSTDTQYF. CDR3 nucleotide sequence: TGTGCCACCAGTGACCCCAAAGCGGGGGGAAGCACAGATACGCAGTATTTT.

V gene TRBV11-2 combines with J gene TRBJ2-5, with no clear D. Between the trimmed V and J ends, which lost 3 bases and 0 bases, there was a span of 8 bases. Germline lookup yields CDR1 SGHAT and CDR2 FQNNGV. The CDR3 sequence is 14 residues long. DNA of the CDR3: TGTGCCAGCAGCTTCGAGCACCACCAAGAGACCCAGTACTTC. Translated: CASSFEHHQETQYF.

The chain uses TRBV19 and TRBJ2-7; possibly TRBD2 for D (5 bases). Germline loops: CDR1 LNHDA, CDR2 SQIVND (reference sequence). With 4 bases removed from V and 6 bases from J, the gap between germline ends came to 13 bases. The CDR3 runs 13 residues. CDR3 DNA sequence: TGTGCCAGTAGTACCGGCGGGTTACGCGAGCAGTACTTC. It encodes CASSTGGLREQYF. The whole variable domain, filled in from reference TRBV19 and TRBJ2-7, reads DGGITQSPKYLFRKEGQNVTLSCEQNLNHDAMYWYRQDPGQGLRLIYYSQIVNDFQKGDIAEGYSVSREKKESFPLTVTSAQKNPTAFYLCASSTGGLREQYFGPGTRLTVT.

This clone has only one observation. This chain joins TRBV15 and TRBJ2-1, with a weak D call TRBD2 (5 bases). The CDR3 is 15 amino acids. The V gene's germline CDR1 is LNHNV and CDR2 YYDKDF (reference sequence). With 0 bases removed from V and 3 bases from J, the gap between germline ends came to 9 bases. This CDR3 is CATSRDAGRYNEQFF. The CDR3 bases are TGTGCCACCAGCAGAGACGCGGGCCGCTACAATGAGCAGTTCTTC. Full variable domain (rest looked up from reference TRBV15 and TRBJ2-1): DAMVIQNPRYQVTQFGKPVTLSCSQTLNHNVMYWYQQKSSQAPKLLFHYYDKDFNNEADTPDNFQSRRPNTSFCFLDIRSPGLGDTAMYLCATSRDAGRYNEQFFGPGTRLTVL.

This clone was detected a few times. J is TRBJ1-6 and V is TRBV7-2; 9 bases are shared with TRBD1. Germline values: CDR1 SGHTA, CDR2 FQGNSA. V lost 4 bases, J lost 9 bases, and 10 bases stayed unmatched. This CDR3 has 16 residues. The CDR3 DNA is TGTGCCAGCAGCTCCGGCGGGACAGGGTTCGGTTCACCCCTCCACTTT. It codes for CASSSGGTGFGSPLHF.

The chain has TRBV29-1 and TRBJ1-6; D possibly corresponds to TRBD1 (6 bases). CDR3 length: 17 amino acids. Trimming took off 2 bases at V and 8 bases at J, with 22 bases between the two ends. Per the germline V gene, CDR1 is SQVTM and CDR2 is ANQGSEA. CDR3 nucleotides: TGCAGCGTTGAAAATTTGTGGACAGTCCCTCCAGATTCACCCCTCCACTTT. It codes for CSVENLWTVPPDSPLHF. The entire variable domain, with the rest obtained from reference TRBV29-1 and TRBJ1-6, is as follows: SAVISQKPSRDICQRGTSLTIQCQVDSQVTMMFWYRQQPGQSLTLIATANQGSEATYESGFVIDKFPISRPNLTFSTLTVSNMSPEDSSIYLCSVENLWTVPPDSPLHFGNGTRLTVT.

This clone has a single count. The J gene is TRBJ1-1, the V gene TRBV12-5; no firm D call. The CDR3 length is 14 residues. CDR1 is LGHNT, CDR2 FRNRAP, per germline. V lost 0 bases and J 2 bases, leaving 7 bases between the germline ends. CDR3 loop: CASGLVSVNTEAFF. CDR3 in DNA: TGTGCTAGTGGTTTGGTGTCCGTAAACACTGAAGCTTTCTTT. Full variable domain (missing parts from reference TRBV12-5 and TRBJ1-1): DARVTQTPRHKVTEMGQEVTMRCQPILGHNTVFWYRQTMMQGLELLAYFRNRAPLDDSGMPKDRFSAEMPDATLATLKIQPSEPRDSAVYFCASGLVSVNTEAFFGQGTRLTVV.

The sample holds one count of this clone. The V call is TRBV3-1 (or the pseudogene TRBV3-2), the J call TRBJ1-2; no reliable D call. This CDR3 is 15 amino acids long. Germline V gene data show CDR1 as LGHDT and CDR2 as YNNKEL (reference sequence). The V end lost 0 bases, the J end lost 0 bases, and 8 bases lay between the germline ends. The CDR3 is CASSQDLGPNYGYTF. The CDR3 DNA reads as TGTGCCAGCAGCCAAGATCTAGGCCCTAACTATGGCTACACCTTC.

This chain joins TRBV14 and TRBJ1-1; TRBD1 agrees at 8 bases. The CDR3 is 16 amino acids. Per the germline V gene, CDR1 is SGHDN and CDR2 is FVKESK. V lost 0 bases, J lost 0 bases, and 3 bases stayed unmatched. As DNA, the CDR3 is TGTGCCAGCAGCCAAGATTGGGGACAGGTGAACACTGAAGCTTTCTTT. Translation: CASSQDWGQVNTEAFF.

The J gene is TRBJ1-2, the V gene TRBV29-1, with a possible D match to TRBD1 (6 bases). V lost 4 bases and J 7 bases, leaving 16 bases between the germline ends. CDR3 length equals 13 residues. Germline loops: CDR1 SQVTM, CDR2 ANQGSEA. The CDR3 nucleotides are TGCAGCGTTGGTTCGGGGGGCCAGGGTGGCTACACCTTC. Encoded protein: CSVGSGGQGGYTF.

The rearrangement uses TRBV2 and TRBJ1-4; 7 bases map to TRBD1. Germline CDR1 reads SNHLY; CDR2 reads FYNNEI. After removal of 4 bases from V and 3 bases from J, the junction contained 2 bases not matched to a gene. The CDR3 sequence is 14 residues long. The DNA for the CDR3 is TGTGCCAGCAGTGGACAGGGAGCTAATGAAAAACTGTTTTTT. Its translation is CASSGQGANEKLFF. The full variable domain, rest sourced from reference TRBV2 and TRBJ1-4, is EPEVTQTPSHQVTQMGQEVILRCVPISNHLYFYWYRQILGQKVEFLVSFYNNEISEKSEIFDDQFSVERPDGSNFTLKIRSTKLEDSAMYFCASSGQGANEKLFFGSGTQLSVL.

This clone was seen once. The same CDR3 arises from other DNA sequences in this sample as well. The CDR3, as DNA: TGTGCCTGGAGTGTAGGCCAGGGCAACTATGGCTACACCTTC. It codes for CAWSVGQGNYGYTF. This chain joins TRBV30 and TRBJ1-2; TRBD1 might be the D (5 bases). Between the trimmed V and J ends, which lost 0 bases and 2 bases, there was a span of 10 bases. The germline V gene encodes CDR1 GTSNPN and CDR2 SVGIG (reference sequence). The CDR3 length is 14 residues.

This chain joins TRBV11-2 and TRBJ2-3; the match to TRBD2 covers 11 bases. This CDR3 contains 14 residues. J was trimmed by 9 bases and V by 4 bases; bases with no gene match: 6. Germline loops: CDR1 SGHAT, CDR2 FQNNGV. The CDR3 sequence: CASSYSGGAKTQYF. CDR3 DNA: TGTGCCAGCAGCTATAGCGGGGGGGCGAAAACGCAGTATTTT. The entire variable domain, with the rest obtained from reference TRBV11-2 and TRBJ2-3, is as follows: EAGVAQSPRYKIIEKRQSVAFWCNPISGHATLYWYQQILGQGPKLLIQFQNNGVVDDSQLPKDRFSAERLKGVDSTLKIQPAKLEDSAVYLCASSYSGGAKTQYFGPGTRLTVL.

V usage is TRBV6-5 and J usage is TRBJ2-4; D not resolved. Germline values: CDR1 MNHEY, CDR2 SVGAGI. V gave up 2 bases and J gave up 0 bases, with 8 bases separating them. There are 15 residues in the CDR3. For the CDR3, the DNA is TGTGCCAGCAGTTACAGAGGTATAGCCAAAAACATTCAGTACTTC. Its translation is CASSYRGIAKNIQYF.

This chain uses TRBV7-3 with TRBJ2-3; TRBD2 agrees at 9 bases. The germline CDR1 and CDR2 sequences are SGHTA and FQGTGA. Unmatched junction bases numbered 7, after V lost 5 bases and J lost 1 base. The CDR3 length is 16 residues. CDR3: CASSPRGGAGTDTQYF. The CDR3 DNA reads as TGTGCCAGCAGCCCTCGCGGGGGGGCGGGCACAGATACGCAGTATTTT.

The CDR3 protein is CASSRAAEAFF. The CDR3 DNA reads TGTGCCAGCAGCCGCGCCGCGGAAGCTTTCTTT. This rearrangement joins TRBV3-1 (or the pseudogene TRBV3-2) to TRBJ1-1; no clear D gene. Trimming stripped 4 bases from V and 8 bases from J, with 8 bases between. CDR3 length: 11 residues. Germline V gene data show CDR1 as LGHDT and CDR2 as YNNKEL (reference sequence).

The chain combines TRBV7-8 with TRBJ2-1; maybe TRBD2 (8 bases). V was cut by 3 bases and J by 2 bases, with 14 bases left in between. Looked up from germline, CDR1 is SGHVS and CDR2 is FQNEAQ. The CDR3 extends over 16 amino acids. This CDR3 is CASSFRGRGAYNEQFF. As DNA, the CDR3 is TGTGCCAGCAGCTTTAGGGGGCGGGGGGCCTACAATGAGCAGTTCTTC.

The V gene is TRBV19, the J gene TRBJ2-6; D gene unclear. The CDR3 runs to 13 residues. Germline V CDR1 and CDR2: LNHDA, SQIVND (reference sequence). V was trimmed by 8 bases and J by 0 bases, leaving 5 bases between them. As DNA, the CDR3 is TGTGCCAGTCGGAGCTCTGGGGCCAACGTCCTGACTTTC. Its protein is CASRSSGANVLTF.

The CDR3 DNA reads as TGTGCCAGCAGTGGTCAGGGGGCGAACTATGGCTACACCTTC. This codes for CASSGQGANYGYTF. The chain has TRBV27 and TRBJ1-2; the match to TRBD1 covers 8 bases. The CDR3 runs to 14 residues. V lost 5 bases and J lost 2; bases outside the gene matches: 4. The V gene's germline CDR1 is MNHEY and CDR2 SMNVEV (reference sequence).